This T cell receptor (beta chain) was sequenced during a study of OX40 agonist ivuxolimab in advanced cancers. Assay used: immunoSEQ multiplex PCR; TCRdb lists only in-frame clones, some missing. The profile covers about 38,000 clones, with about 82% appearing a single time and less than 25% taken by the ten largest. Between the trimmed V and J ends, which lost 4 bases and 5 bases, there was a span of 11 bases. Germline CDR1 is MNHEY and CDR2 is SMNVEV (reference sequence). The length of the CDR3 is 13 residues. Specimen: CD4+ or CD8+ T cells sorted from blood, collected in a trial of the OX40 agonist ivuxolimab. This sequence joins TRBV27 and TRBJ1-1, with D unresolved. The source is an adult with an advanced solid tumor such as melanoma, head and neck, liver or kidney cancer. CDR3 DNA sequence: TGTGCCAGCAGTTCCTCAGGAGGGACTGAAGCTTTCTTT. It specifies CASSSSGGTEAFF.